The sequence of this TCR beta chain was determined in a study of T-cell memory formation after mild COVID-19 (dated by TCRdb to about 2021). Broadly, across the study: TCR sequence clusters from the two donors were largely donor specific. In a couple of donors, T-cell clones that expanded and contracted after mild COVID-19 were followed by sequencing TCRalpha and TCRbeta repertoires longitudinally. The cohort comprised two young, previously healthy adult volunteers, one female and one male.

TCRdb records Illumina NovaSeq 6000 as the sequencer. TCRalpha and TCRbeta cDNA libraries were constructed by 5'RACE with constant-segment primers, with sample barcodes and unique molecular identifiers being introduced. Trizol reagent was used to extract RNA from every sample. The libraries were amplified in two PCR steps, and the second step added a second sample barcode and Illumina TruSeq adapters. The libraries were sequenced on an Illumina NovaSeq using 2 x 150 bp paired-end reads. The study's own analysis went as follows. Reads were demultiplexed and collapsed into UMI-guided consensus sequences with migec v1.2.7. Using mixcr v2.1.11, the UMI consensuses were aligned to TRA and TRB V and J templates and assembled into clonotypes. Expanded or contracted clonotypes were those called significant by both edgeR and NoisET, with noise models trained on biological replicates. For edgeR calls, a false discovery rate-adjusted p below 0.01 and a log2 fold-change threshold of 1 were applied. As an exploratory analysis of dynamics, PCA with hierarchical clustering was applied to max-normalized trajectories of the 1000 most abundant clonotypes. Separately sequenced CD4+ and CD8+ repertoires were used to assign a CD4 or CD8 phenotype to each responding clone. TCRdb reworked the public reads: Q25 trimming with fastp, MiXCR clone assembly, productive beta chains retained. CDR3 protein sequences are deduplicated, and each keeps its most common genes and DNA. TCRdb, not the authors, supplied the V and J calls. This sample gives about 50,000 distinct CDR3 sequences in total; roughly a tenth of them show up just once. The ten largest clones add up to approximately 12% of the sample.

Study-level results and caveats: Contracting CD4+ clones were found mainly in CM and EM memory subsets, while CD8+ clones were enriched in EMRA. Clones that contracted from day 15 to 85 showed balanced CD4/CD8 phenotypes, whereas a second wave of clones that expanded from day 15 to 37 leaned towards CD4+. The study included only a couple of mild cases, and larger cohorts that include severe cases with pre-infection samples were judged to be necessary. SARS-CoV-2 specificity was not confirmed for the second-wave clones peaking on day 37. The detection of some responding clones in pre-infection memory suggests that pre-existing cross-reactive memory T cells joined the SARS-CoV-2 response.

This clonotype appeared a few times. Its antigen target is currently unknown. Base qualities are not provided; no much larger clone lies one nucleotide away. The CDR3 runs 16 residues from the cysteine to the phenylalanine. The retained sequence is limited to the CDR3, 48 bases, with the frame set at the first base. The germline V gene sets CDR1 to ENHRY and CDR2 to SYGVKD. Germline trimming amounts to 6 bases on V and 7 bases on J, with 10 as the count of junction bases outside the gene matches. Ficoll-Paque density gradient centrifugation was the method used to isolate PBMCs. The TCR sequence derives from an adult woman who had mild COVID-19 (a few samples of this study predate the infection). The sample titles of this study are shuffled in the database, so cell type and time point are left out; the donor was told from shared clones. The V gene is TRBV10-3 and the J gene is TRBJ1-6; 9 central bases correspond to TRBD1. The sequencing input was PBMCs or a T cell subset sorted from them (not recorded which). In nucleotide form, the sequence is TGTGCCATCAGGCCTCATACAGGGGGCTGGAATTCACCCCTCCACTTT. It translates as CAIRPHTGGWNSPLHF.